The source of this T cell receptor beta chain is a study of patients and donors after allogeneic stem cell transplantation. TCRdb redid the calling of the RT-PCR reads with MiXCR, one entry per CDR3 protein. Of 150,000 to 250,000 distinct CDR3 sequences listed, approximately 41% are singletons. This clonotype was observed a few times. Sequencing was carried out using blood, either unsorted or a sorted T cell fraction (not recorded which). This TCR was recovered from a human donor who was either an allogeneic HSCT recipient or a stem cell or donor lymphocyte infusion donor (not recorded which). It is not recorded whose cells these are; they may come from a transplant donor.

DNA for the CDR3: TGCGCCAGCAGGCGGTCCCAGGATAATGAGCAGTTCTTC. Amino acids: CASRRSQDNEQFF. The gene calls are TRBV5-1 and TRBJ2-1; D uncertain. Germline CDR1 and CDR2: SGHRS and YFSETQ. Deletions cut 5 bases from V and 7 bases from J, with 13 bases between. This CDR3 region has 13 residues.